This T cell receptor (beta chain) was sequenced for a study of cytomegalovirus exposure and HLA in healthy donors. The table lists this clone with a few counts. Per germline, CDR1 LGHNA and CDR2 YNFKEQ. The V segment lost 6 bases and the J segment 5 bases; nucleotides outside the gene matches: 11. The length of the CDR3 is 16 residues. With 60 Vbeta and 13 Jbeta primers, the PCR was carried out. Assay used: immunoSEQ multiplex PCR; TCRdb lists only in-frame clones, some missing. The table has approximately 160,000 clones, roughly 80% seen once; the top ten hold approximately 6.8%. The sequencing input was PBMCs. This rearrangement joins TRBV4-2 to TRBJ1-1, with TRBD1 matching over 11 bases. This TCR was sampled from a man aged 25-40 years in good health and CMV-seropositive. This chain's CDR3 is CASSDPRDRGMTEAFF. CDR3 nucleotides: TGTGCCAGCAGTGACCCACGGGACAGGGGGATGACTGAAGCTTTCTTT.